These 25 T cell receptor beta chains came from one sample sequenced in a study of spatial heterogeneity in lung cancer. Using its own MiXCR run on the 5' RACE reads, TCRdb lists one record per CDR3 protein. The sample gives 200 to 250 distinct CDR3 sequences, about 43% of which show up once; approximately 48% is in the top ten. Time point in this sample: blood at routine non-recurrence follow-up after resection. Sequences were derived from PBMCs, sampled at follow-up. The receptors come from a male donor with early-stage non-small cell lung cancer.

This clonotype was detected a few times. This beta chain appears as a stray read in a library generated for alpha chains; its size is not informative. The rearrangement links TRBV6-6 to TRBJ1-2, with no clear D. Between the trimmed V and J ends, which lost 4 bases and 1 base, there was a span of 13 bases. The germline V gene encodes CDR1 MNHNY and CDR2 SVGAGI (reference sequence). This CDR3 has 15 amino acids. The CDR3 sequence: CASSFGLDYNYGYTF. The CDR3 DNA reads as TGTGCCAGCAGTTTTGGCCTGGATTATAACTATGGCTACACCTTC.

In its sample, this clonotype is hyperexpanded. The size of this beta chain means little, since it is a stray read in a library made for alpha chains. The chain combines TRBV7-9 with TRBJ1-2; the D gene is possibly TRBD1 (5 bases). This CDR3 region has 14 residues. Trimming removed 4 bases from V and 8 bases from J, with 17 bases in between. The germline gives CDR1 SEHNR, CDR2 FQNEAQ (reference sequence). The CDR3, as DNA: TGTGCCAGCAGCTCGCACCAGGGTTCGGTAGGCTACACCTTC. This sequence encodes CASSSHQGSVGYTF.

As concerns this clonotype: The library was designed around alpha chains, so this beta chain is a stray read whose abundance carries little weight. The chain carries TRBV12-3 or TRBV12-4 and TRBJ1-2; weak D call: TRBD1 (5 bases). Trimming pared 6 bases from V and 4 bases from J, leaving 21 bases between. The CDR3 covers 16 residues. The CDR3, as DNA: TGTGCCAGCAGCCCTAGGGTGTCTCCGGGGGGCTATGGCTACACCTTC. Translated: CASSPRVSPGGYGYTF.

Comments on this clonotype: The library was designed around alpha chains, so this beta chain is a stray read whose abundance carries little weight. The chain links TRBV12-3 or TRBV12-4 to TRBJ2-6; D may be TRBD1 (5 bases). The CDR3 runs 15 residues. V gave up 5 bases and J gave up 3 bases, with 11 bases separating them. The CDR3: CASSQGASGANVLTF. The CDR3 DNA sequence: TGTGCCAGCAGTCAAGGGGCAAGTGGGGCCAACGTCCTGACTTTC.

A remark on this clonotype: A library made for alpha chains picked up this beta chain off target, so its size means little. The chain carries TRBV20-1 and TRBJ1-2; possibly TRBD1 for D (5 bases). V lost 2 bases and J 0 bases, leaving 13 bases between the germline ends. Germline CDR1 DFQATT, CDR2 SNEGSKA (reference sequence). The CDR3 is made up of 15 amino acids. The CDR3 here is CSARLRDASNYGYTF. CDR3 in DNA: TGCAGTGCTAGACTCCGGGACGCTTCTAACTATGGCTACACCTTC.

This clonotype appeared a few times. The size of this beta chain means little, since it is a stray read in a library made for alpha chains. This sequence joins TRBV14 and TRBJ2-3; no clear D. Per the germline V gene, CDR1 is SGHDN and CDR2 is FVKESK. The CDR3 loop spans 12 amino acids. V was clipped by 6 bases and J by 5 bases, with 9 bases between them. CDR3 protein: CASSHVEDTQYF. In nucleotides, the CDR3 is TGTGCCAGCAGTCACGTGGAAGATACGCAGTATTTT.

As regards this clonotype: The library was designed around alpha chains, so this beta chain is a stray read whose abundance carries little weight. The chain carries TRBV7-2 and TRBJ2-5; the match to TRBD1 covers 8 bases. The germline V gene has CDR1 SGHTA and CDR2 FQGNSA. Losses at the gene ends were 4 bases for V and 5 bases for J; bases not matched to a gene: 3. The CDR3 consists of 13 residues. CDR3 bases: TGTGCCAGCAGCTGGACAGGGAGGGAGACCCAGTACTTC. This translates into CASSWTGRETQYF.

This clonotype is large by share. This beta chain is a stray read from a library made for alpha chains; its abundance is not meaningful. The chain employs TRBV14 and TRBJ2-1; 7 bases agree with TRBD1. The CDR3 length is 14 residues. Germline assignment: CDR1 SGHDN and CDR2 FVKESK. The V gene end was trimmed by 3 bases and the J gene end by 10 bases; junction bases not matched to a gene: 9. In DNA form, the CDR3 reads TGTGCCAGCAGCCACTGGGACAGCAATTTAGAGCAGTTCTTC. Protein sequence: CASSHWDSNLEQFF.

For this clonotype: This beta chain is a stray sequence in a library constructed for alpha chains; its clone size is not meaningful. This chain joins TRBV5-1 and TRBJ1-5; a weak D match, TRBD1 (6 bases). Germline-derived CDR1 and CDR2 are SGHRS and YFSETQ. V dropped 3 bases and J dropped 4 bases, with 14 bases sitting between them. The CDR3 spans 15 residues. DNA of the CDR3: TGCGCCAGCAGCTATTTTACAGGGCCTAATCAGCCCCAGCATTTT. This sequence encodes CASSYFTGPNQPQHF. The full variable domain, rest sourced from reference TRBV5-1 and TRBJ1-5, is KAGVTQTPRYLIKTRGQQVTLSCSPISGHRSVSWYQQTPGQGLQFLFEYFSETQRNKGNFPGRFSGRQFSNSRSEMNVSTLELGDSALYLCASSYFTGPNQPQHFGDGTRLSIL.

By share, this clonotype counts as hyperexpanded. The size of this beta chain means little, since it is a stray read in a library made for alpha chains. As DNA, the CDR3 is TGTGCCAGCAGCGCCCCCCCTCATGAAAAACTGTTTTTT. Amino acids: CASSAPPHEKLFF. V is TRBV7-2 and J is TRBJ1-4; D not certain. The CDR3 sequence is 13 residues long. Germline CDR1 SGHTA, CDR2 FQGNSA. V was cut by 5 bases and J by 6 bases, with 10 bases left in between.

In its sample, this clonotype was seen a few times. This beta chain is an unintended read in a library built for alpha chains; its size means little. The chain uses TRBV20-1 and TRBJ2-7, with D possibly matching TRBD1 (6 bases). The V end was cut by 0 bases, the J end by 4 bases, with 13 bases between. CDR1 is DFQATT and CDR2 is SNEGSKA in the germline V gene (reference sequence). CDR3 length equals 14 residues. CDR3 coding DNA: TGCAGTGCTAGAGATGCGACAGGTAGATACGAGCAGTACTTC. It yields the protein CSARDATGRYEQYF.

As for this clonotype: In a library made to pick up alpha chains, this beta chain is a stray read with a size that means little. V usage is TRBV15 and J usage is TRBJ2-5; D may be TRBD2 (5 bases). Germline CDR1 LNHNV, CDR2 YYDKDF (reference sequence). V dropped 2 bases and J dropped 4 bases, with 8 bases sitting between them. There are 13 residues in the CDR3. This CDR3 is CATSRFGGETQYF. Here the CDR3 DNA reads TGTGCCACCAGCAGATTTGGAGGAGAGACCCAGTACTTC.

This clonotype showed up just a few times. This beta chain is an unintended read in a library built for alpha chains; its size means little. The CDR3 DNA sequence: TGTGCCAGCAGTTACGGCAATTTTTCACCCCTCCACTTT. It specifies CASSYGNFSPLHF. The chain combines TRBV6-5 with TRBJ1-6; no clear D. This CDR3 has 13 residues. Trimming left V 2 bases short and J 9 bases short, with 8 bases between. Per germline, CDR1 MNHEY and CDR2 SVGAGI.

Concerning this clonotype itself: This beta chain is off target for a library built for alpha chains, so its abundance means little. The genes are TRBV29-1 and TRBJ2-1; D is unresolved. Trimming removed 8 bases at V and 0 bases at J, with 14 bases between. The germline gives CDR1 SQVTM, CDR2 ANQGSEA. CDR3 length: 14 amino acids. The CDR3 spells CSRSGVSSYNEQFF. The DNA for the CDR3 is TGCAGCCGCTCAGGTGTCAGCTCCTACAATGAGCAGTTCTTC.

With respect to this clonotype: This beta chain appears as a stray read in a library generated for alpha chains; its size is not informative. The chain recombines TRBV5-1 with TRBJ1-1; D might be TRBD1 (5 bases). The V gene's germline CDR1 is SGHRS and CDR2 YFSETQ. Trimming left V 0 bases short and J 3 bases short, with 9 bases between. This CDR3 is built from 14 residues. This CDR3 reads CASSLERGYTEAFF. In DNA, the CDR3 is TGCGCCAGCAGCTTGGAGCGGGGGTACACTGAAGCTTTCTTT.

This clonotype was counted a few times. With the library built for alpha chains, this beta chain is off target and its frequency is not meaningful. V and J are TRBV4-3 and TRBJ2-1; 7 nucleotides agree with TRBD1. The CDR3 runs 15 residues. J lost 1 base, V lost 4 bases, and 4 bases had no gene match. Germline V gene data show CDR1 as LGHNA and CDR2 as YSLEER. The CDR3 here is CASSPNRGSYNEQFF. The CDR3 nucleotides read TGCGCCAGCAGCCCTAACAGGGGTTCCTACAATGAGCAGTTCTTC.

This clonotype is hyperexpanded (1% or more) in the sample. This beta chain is off target for a library built for alpha chains, so its abundance means little. The V and J genes are TRBV28 and TRBJ2-3; D is unresolved. The V gene lost 2 bases and the J gene lost 5 bases, with 14 bases spanning the gap. The germline V gene encodes CDR1 MDHEN and CDR2 SYDVKM. The CDR3 runs to 15 residues. The CDR3 spells CASSLPEGLLDTQYF. DNA of the CDR3: TGTGCCAGCAGTTTACCGGAAGGCCTTTTAGATACGCAGTATTTT.

In the case of this clonotype: Found in a library prepared for alpha chains, this beta chain is an off-target read, and its abundance has little meaning. The chain couples TRBV7-9 to TRBJ2-1, with D possibly called TRBD1 or TRBD2 (6 bases each). Between the trimmed V and J ends, which lost 7 bases and 4 bases, there was a span of 17 bases. The CDR3 length is 15 residues. Per germline, CDR1 SEHNR and CDR2 FQNEAQ (reference sequence). The CDR3 nucleotides are TGTGCCAGCATCCACCGGGGGCAGCCTTACAATGAGCAGTTCTTC. Amino acids: CASIHRGQPYNEQFF.

This clonotype was found a few times. This beta chain was picked up by a library intended for alpha chains and is off target, so its count carries little meaning. The rearrangement joins TRBV20-1 to TRBJ1-1; D is ambiguous. Trimming shortened V by 3 bases and J by 2 bases, and 10 bases separated the two germline ends. The CDR3 covers 13 residues. Germline assignment: CDR1 DFQATT and CDR2 SNEGSKA (reference sequence). The CDR3: CSASPGINTEAFF. CDR3 coding DNA: TGCAGTGCTAGCCCGGGAATAAACACTGAAGCTTTCTTT.

To note about this clonotype: Found in a library prepared for alpha chains, this beta chain is an off-target read, and its abundance has little meaning. The CDR3 nucleotides are TGCGCCAGCAGCCAAGGGGTTGCCCTTGGAGCTTTCTTT. Translating gives CASSQGVALGAFF. The V and J genes are TRBV4-1 and TRBJ1-1, with D uncertain. Trimming removed 1 base from V and 10 bases from J, with 13 bases in between. Per the germline V gene, CDR1 is MGHRA and CDR2 is YSYEKL. This CDR3 has 13 amino acids.

With regard to this clonotype: Within a library made for alpha chains, this beta chain is off target, and its count is uninformative. V usage is TRBV7-2 and J usage is TRBJ2-2, with TRBD2 matching 13 bases. CDR1 and CDR2 (germline): SGHTA, FQGNSA. Trimming cost V 1 base and J 7 bases; bases outside gene matches: 12. This CDR3 region has 19 residues. The CDR3 region is CASSLVKRTSGGYGGELFF. The CDR3, as DNA: TGTGCCAGCAGCTTAGTAAAGCGGACTAGCGGGGGCTATGGCGGGGAGCTGTTTTTT.

Comment on this clonotype: With the library built for alpha chains, this beta chain is off target and its frequency is not meaningful. V is TRBV6-2 or TRBV6-3 and J is TRBJ2-1; TRBD2 matches at 9 bases. From germline, CDR1 is MNHEY and CDR2 SVGEGT. The CDR3 is 18 amino acids. Trimming at V came to 0 bases and at J to 3 bases, leaving 9 bases not matched to a gene. CDR3 protein: CASSYSHPTSGIYNEQFF. The CDR3, as DNA: TGTGCCAGCAGTTACTCTCACCCGACTAGCGGCATCTACAATGAGCAGTTCTTC.

This clonotype was seen only a few times. A library prepared for alpha chains yielded this beta chain as an off-target read; its size is of little meaning. The J gene is TRBJ2-7, the V gene TRBV14; D uncertain. Trimming took off 0 bases at V and 3 bases at J, with 12 bases between the two ends. CDR3 size: 15 residues. Germline CDR1 is SGHDN and CDR2 is FVKESK. The CDR3 is CASSQDAHYYYEQYF. The CDR3 coding sequence is TGTGCCAGCAGCCAAGATGCACATTACTACTACGAGCAGTACTTC.

Concerning this clonotype itself: This beta chain is off target for a library built for alpha chains, so its abundance means little. The rearrangement links TRBV7-8 to TRBJ2-3; D remains unclear. The CDR3 loop spans 14 amino acids. Germline CDR1 is SGHVS and CDR2 is FQNEAQ. V dropped 2 bases and J dropped 6 bases, with 12 bases sitting between them. The DNA for the CDR3 is TGTGCCAGCAGCTTAAGCCTGGGGATGGATACGCAGTATTTT. Amino acid sequence: CASSLSLGMDTQYF.

This clonotype was detected only once. A library made for alpha chains picked up this beta chain off target, so its size means little. The V call is TRBV7-3, the J call TRBJ2-1; the D is unclear. The CDR3 runs 13 residues. Trimming shortened V by 3 bases and J by 8 bases, and 11 bases separated the two germline ends. Germline CDR1 is SGHTA and CDR2 is FQGTGA. CDR3 loop: CASSLSPLDEQFF. The CDR3 DNA reads TGTGCCAGCAGCTTGAGTCCCCTAGATGAGCAGTTCTTC.